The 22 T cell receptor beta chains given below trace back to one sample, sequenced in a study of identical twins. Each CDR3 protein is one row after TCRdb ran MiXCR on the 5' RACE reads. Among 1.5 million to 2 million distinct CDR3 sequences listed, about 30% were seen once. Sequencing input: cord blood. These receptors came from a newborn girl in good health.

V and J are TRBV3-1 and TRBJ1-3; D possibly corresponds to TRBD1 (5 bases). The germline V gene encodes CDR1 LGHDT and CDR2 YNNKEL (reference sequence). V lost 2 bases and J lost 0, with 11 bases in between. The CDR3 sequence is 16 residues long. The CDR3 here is CASSQHAGSSGNTIYF. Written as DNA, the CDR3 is TGTGCCAGCAGCCAACATGCAGGGAGCTCTGGAAACACCATATATTTT. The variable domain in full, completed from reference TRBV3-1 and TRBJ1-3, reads DTAVSQTPKYLVTQMGNDKSIKCEQNLGHDTMYWYKQDSKKFLKIMFSYNNKELIINETVPNRFSPKSPDKAHLNLHINSLELGDSAVYFCASSQHAGSSGNTIYFGEGSWLTVV.

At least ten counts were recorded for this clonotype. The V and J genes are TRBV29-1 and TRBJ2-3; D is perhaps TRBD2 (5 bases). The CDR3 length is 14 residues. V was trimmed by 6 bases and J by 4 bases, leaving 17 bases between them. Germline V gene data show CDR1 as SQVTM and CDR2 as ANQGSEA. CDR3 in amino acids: CSVRRPTSADTQYF. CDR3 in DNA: TGCAGCGTCAGGAGGCCTACCAGTGCAGATACGCAGTATTTT.

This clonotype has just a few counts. CDR3: CASSQGHQRTQYF. In nucleotides, the CDR3 is TGTGCCAGCAGCCAAGGGCACCAACGGACCCAGTACTTC. The V call is TRBV14, the J call TRBJ2-5; D ambiguous. Looked up from germline, CDR1 is SGHDN and CDR2 is FVKESK. Trimming took 1 base from V and 7 from J, leaving 10 bases between them. The CDR3 length is 13 residues. Full variable domain (missing parts from reference TRBV14 and TRBJ2-5): EAGVTQFPSHSVIEKGQTVTLRCDPISGHDNLYWYRRVMGKEIKFLLHFVKESKQDESGMPNNRFLAERTGGTYSTLKVQPAELEDSGVYFCASSQGHQRTQYFGPGTRLLVL.

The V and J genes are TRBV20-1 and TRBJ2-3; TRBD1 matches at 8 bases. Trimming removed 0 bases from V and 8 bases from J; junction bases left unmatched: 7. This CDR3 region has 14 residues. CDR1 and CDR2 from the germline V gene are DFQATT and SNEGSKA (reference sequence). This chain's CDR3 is CSARDAQGAGTQYF. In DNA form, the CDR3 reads TGCAGTGCTAGAGATGCCCAGGGGGCAGGTACGCAGTATTTT.

The CDR3 DNA is TGTGCCAGCAGTTACAGGGTCCTATATAGCAATCAGCCCCAGCATTTT. Translating it yields CASSYRVLYSNQPQHF. The chain carries TRBV6-6 and TRBJ1-5; D remains unclear. The CDR3 loop spans 16 amino acids. The V end lost 2 bases, the J end lost 0 bases, and 11 bases lay between the germline ends. Germline V CDR1 and CDR2: MNHNY, SVGAGI (reference sequence).

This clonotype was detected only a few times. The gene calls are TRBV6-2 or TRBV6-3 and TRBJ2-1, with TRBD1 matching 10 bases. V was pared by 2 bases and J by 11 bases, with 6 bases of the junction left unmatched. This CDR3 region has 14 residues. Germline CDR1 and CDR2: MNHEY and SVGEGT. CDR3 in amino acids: CASSYTGQGTKQFF. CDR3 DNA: TGTGCCAGCAGTTACACGGGACAGGGGACAAAGCAGTTCTTC.

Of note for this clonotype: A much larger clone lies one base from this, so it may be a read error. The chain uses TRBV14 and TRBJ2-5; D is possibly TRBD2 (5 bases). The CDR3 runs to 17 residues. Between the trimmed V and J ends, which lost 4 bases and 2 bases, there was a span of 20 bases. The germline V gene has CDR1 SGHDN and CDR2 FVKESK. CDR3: CASSLGGWRSPQETQYF. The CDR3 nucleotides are TGTGCCAGCAGCCTAGGCGGCTGGAGGTCACCACAAGAGACCCAGTACTTC. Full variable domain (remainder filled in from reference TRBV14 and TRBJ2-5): EAGVTQFPSHSVIEKGQTVTLRCDPISGHDNLYWYRRVMGKEIKFLLHFVKESKQDESGMPNNRFLAERTGGTYSTLKVQPAELEDSGVYFCASSLGGWRSPQETQYFGPGTRLLVL.

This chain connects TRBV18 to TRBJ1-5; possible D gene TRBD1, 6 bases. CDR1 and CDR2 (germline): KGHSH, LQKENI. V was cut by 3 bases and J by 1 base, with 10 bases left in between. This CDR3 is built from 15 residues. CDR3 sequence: CASSPGGQSNQPQHF. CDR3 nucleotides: TGTGCCAGCTCACCGGGGGGGCAGAGCAATCAGCCCCAGCATTTT. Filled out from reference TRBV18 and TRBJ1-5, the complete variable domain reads NAGVMQNPRHLVRRRGQEARLRCSPMKGHSHVYWYRQLPEEGLKFMVYLQKENIIDESGMPKERFSAEFPKEGPSILRIQQVVRGDSAAYFCASSPGGQSNQPQHFGDGTRLSIL.

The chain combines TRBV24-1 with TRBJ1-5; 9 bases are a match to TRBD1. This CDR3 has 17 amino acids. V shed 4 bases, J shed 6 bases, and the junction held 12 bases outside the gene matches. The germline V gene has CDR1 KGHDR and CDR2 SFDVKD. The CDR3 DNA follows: TGTGCCACCAGTGAGAATACTGGGACAGGGTGGGGTCAGCCCCAGCATTTT. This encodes CATSENTGTGWGQPQHF.

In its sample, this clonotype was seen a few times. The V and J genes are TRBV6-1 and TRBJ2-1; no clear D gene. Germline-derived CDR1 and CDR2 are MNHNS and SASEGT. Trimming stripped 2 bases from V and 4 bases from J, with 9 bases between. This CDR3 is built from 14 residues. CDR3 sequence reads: CASSELTDYNEQFF. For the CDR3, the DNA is TGTGCCAGCAGTGAACTAACCGATTACAATGAGCAGTTCTTC.

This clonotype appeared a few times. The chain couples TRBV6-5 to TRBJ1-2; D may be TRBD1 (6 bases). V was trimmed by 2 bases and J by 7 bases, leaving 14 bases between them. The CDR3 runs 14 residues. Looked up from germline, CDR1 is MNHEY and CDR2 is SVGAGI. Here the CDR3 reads CASSYQDSGTGYTF. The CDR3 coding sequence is TGTGCCAGCAGTTACCAGGACAGTGGAACTGGCTACACCTTC.

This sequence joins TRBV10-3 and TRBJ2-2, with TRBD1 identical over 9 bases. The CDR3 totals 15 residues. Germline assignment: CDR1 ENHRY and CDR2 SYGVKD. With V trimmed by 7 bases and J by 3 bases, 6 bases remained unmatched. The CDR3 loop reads CAITQNRGHTGELFF. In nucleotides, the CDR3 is TGTGCCATCACCCAAAACAGGGGGCACACCGGGGAGCTGTTTTTT.

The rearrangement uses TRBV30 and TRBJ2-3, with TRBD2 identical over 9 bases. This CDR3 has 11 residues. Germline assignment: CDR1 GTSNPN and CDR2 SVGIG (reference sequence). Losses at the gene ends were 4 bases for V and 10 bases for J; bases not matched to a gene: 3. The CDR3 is CAWTRGGAQYF. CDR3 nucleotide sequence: TGTGCCTGGACGCGGGGGGGCGCGCAGTATTTT.

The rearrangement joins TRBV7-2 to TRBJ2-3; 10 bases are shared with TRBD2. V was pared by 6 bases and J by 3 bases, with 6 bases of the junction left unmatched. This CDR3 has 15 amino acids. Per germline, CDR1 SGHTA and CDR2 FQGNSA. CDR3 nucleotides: TGTGCCAGCAGACTAGCGGGGTTGAAAACAGATACGCAGTATTTT. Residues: CASRLAGLKTDTQYF.

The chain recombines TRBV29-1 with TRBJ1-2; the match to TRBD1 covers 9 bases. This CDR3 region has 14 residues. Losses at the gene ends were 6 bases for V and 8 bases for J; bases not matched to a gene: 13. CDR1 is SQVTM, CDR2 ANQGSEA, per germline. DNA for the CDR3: TGCAGCGTCAGTATGCTTGGGACAGGGTCAGGCTACACCTTC. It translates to CSVSMLGTGSGYTF.

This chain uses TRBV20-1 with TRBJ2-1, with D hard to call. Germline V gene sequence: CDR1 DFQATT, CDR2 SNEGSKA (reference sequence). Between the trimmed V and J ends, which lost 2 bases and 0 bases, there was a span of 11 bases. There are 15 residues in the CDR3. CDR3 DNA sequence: TGCAGTGCTAGAACGGTTCAAAGCTCCTACAATGAGCAGTTCTTC. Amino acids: CSARTVQSSYNEQFF.

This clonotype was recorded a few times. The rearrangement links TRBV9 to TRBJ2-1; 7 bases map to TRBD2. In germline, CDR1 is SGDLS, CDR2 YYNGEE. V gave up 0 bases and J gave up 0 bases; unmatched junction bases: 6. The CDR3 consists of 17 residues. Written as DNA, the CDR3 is TGTGCCAGCAGCGTAGGTTCTAGCGGCCACTCCTACAATGAGCAGTTCTTC. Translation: CASSVGSSGHSYNEQFF.

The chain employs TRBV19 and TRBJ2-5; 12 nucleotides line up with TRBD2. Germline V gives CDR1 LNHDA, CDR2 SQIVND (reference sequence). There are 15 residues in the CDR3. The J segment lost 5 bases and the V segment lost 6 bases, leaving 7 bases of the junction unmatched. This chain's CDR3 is CASSLAGGQLETQYF. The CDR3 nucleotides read TGTGCCAGTAGCCTAGCGGGAGGGCAATTGGAGACCCAGTACTTC.

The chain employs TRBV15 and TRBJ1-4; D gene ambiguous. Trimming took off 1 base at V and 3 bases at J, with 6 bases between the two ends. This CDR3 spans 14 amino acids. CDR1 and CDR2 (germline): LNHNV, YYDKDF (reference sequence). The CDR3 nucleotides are TGTGCCACCAGCAGAGGCGACTCTAATGAAAAACTGTTTTTT. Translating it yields CATSRGDSNEKLFF.

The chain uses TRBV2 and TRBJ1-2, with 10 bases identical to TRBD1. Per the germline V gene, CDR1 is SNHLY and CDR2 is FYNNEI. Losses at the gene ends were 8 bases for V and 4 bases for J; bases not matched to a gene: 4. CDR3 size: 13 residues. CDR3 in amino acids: CASGDRGSYGYTF. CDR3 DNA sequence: TGTGCCAGCGGGGACAGGGGTTCCTATGGCTACACCTTC.

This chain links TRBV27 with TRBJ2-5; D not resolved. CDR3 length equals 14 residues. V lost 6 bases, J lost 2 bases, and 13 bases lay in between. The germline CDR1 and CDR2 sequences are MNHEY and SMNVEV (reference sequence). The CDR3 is CASSNTRAQETQYF. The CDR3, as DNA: TGTGCCAGCAGCAACACCCGGGCTCAAGAGACCCAGTACTTC.

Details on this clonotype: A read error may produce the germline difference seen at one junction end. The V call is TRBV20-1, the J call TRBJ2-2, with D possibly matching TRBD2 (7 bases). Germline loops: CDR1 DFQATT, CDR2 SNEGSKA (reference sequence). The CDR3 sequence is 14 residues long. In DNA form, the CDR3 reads TGCAGAGCTAGATCGGGGGGCAACACCGGGGAGCTGTTTTTT. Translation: CRARSGGNTGELFF.